The 27 T cell receptor beta chains listed next were all sequenced from one sample in a study of cytomegalovirus exposure and HLA in healthy donors. Only in-frame clones appear in the TCRdb table, and some are missing; sequencing was by immunoSEQ multiplex PCR. The sample includes under 250,000 clones, over 75% of them seen just once. The sequenced sample was PBMCs. The origin of the receptors is a woman aged 18-30 years in good health and CMV-seropositive.

This clone was recorded a few times. The chain employs TRBV2 and TRBJ1-5; D is undetermined. Trimming left V 8 bases short and J 4 bases short, with 12 bases between. The germline V gene encodes CDR1 SNHLY and CDR2 FYNNEI. This CDR3 has 13 amino acids. CDR3 residues: CASQGGFNQPQHF. The DNA for the CDR3 is TGTGCCAGCCAAGGAGGCTTTAATCAGCCCCAGCATTTT.

The chain carries TRBV5-4 and TRBJ1-2; TRBD1 is a possible D gene (6 bases). From germline, CDR1 is SGHNT and CDR2 YYREEE (reference sequence). The V end lost 4 bases, the J end lost 8 bases, and 18 bases lay between the germline ends. CDR3 length: 14 amino acids. The CDR3 protein is CASSGPGALEGYTF. The CDR3 coding sequence is TGTGCCAGCAGCGGCCCAGGGGCCCTCGAGGGCTACACCTTC.

The chain recombines TRBV9 with TRBJ2-5; 11 bases are a match to TRBD1. The CDR3 sequence is 15 residues long. Germline values: CDR1 SGDLS, CDR2 YYNGEE. Losses at the gene ends were 0 bases for V and 12 bases for J; bases not matched to a gene: 10. The CDR3 DNA is TGTGCCAGCAGCGTAGAGGGGACAGGGGGGAGACCCAAGTACTTC. It translates to CASSVEGTGGRPKYF.

The rearrangement joins TRBV5-1 to TRBJ2-5, with D hard to call. Germline V CDR1 and CDR2: SGHRS, YFSETQ. The CDR3 sequence is 13 residues long. V lost 4 bases and J 5 bases, leaving 12 bases between the germline ends. CDR3 sequence: CASSTRPGETQYF. The CDR3 DNA is TGCGCCAGCAGCACCCGCCCCGGGGAGACCCAGTACTTC.

Only a few counts were recorded for this clone. The chain couples TRBV6-5 to TRBJ1-2, with 7 bases fitting TRBD1. From germline, CDR1 is MNHEY and CDR2 SVGAGI. Trimming at V came to 4 bases and at J to 6 bases, leaving 2 bases not matched to a gene. This CDR3 has 12 residues. The CDR3 region is CASSSTGNGYTF. The CDR3 bases are TGTGCCAGCAGTTCGACAGGGAATGGCTACACCTTC.

This sequence joins TRBV30 and TRBJ2-4; maybe TRBD1 (5 bases). In germline, CDR1 is GTSNPN, CDR2 SVGIG (reference sequence). The CDR3 consists of 12 residues. The V and J ends lost 5 bases and 8 bases respectively, with 13 bases between them. As DNA, the CDR3 is TGTGCCTGGTCCCCAGGGAAGGACATTCAGTACTTC. Protein: CAWSPGKDIQYF. Looking up the rest from reference TRBV30 and TRBJ2-4 gives the full variable domain: SQTIHQWPATLVQPVGSPLSLECTVEGTSNPNLYWYRQAAGRGLQLLFYSVGIGQISSEVPQNLSASRPQDRQFILSSKKLLLSDSGFYLCAWSPGKDIQYFGAGTRLSVL.

This clone was counted a single time. This chain joins TRBV4-2 and TRBJ2-7; TRBD2 matches at 8 bases. From germline, CDR1 is LGHNA and CDR2 YNFKEQ. Trimming cost V 0 bases and J 2 bases; bases outside gene matches: 6. CDR3 length: 16 residues. This CDR3 reads CASSQETSGDAYEQYF. DNA for the CDR3: TGTGCCAGCAGCCAAGAAACTAGCGGAGATGCCTACGAGCAGTACTTC.

The chain joins TRBV11-2 to TRBJ1-5; 10 bases are shared with TRBD1. Trimming at V came to 6 bases and at J to 5 bases, leaving 10 bases not matched to a gene. This CDR3 has 16 amino acids. Germline CDR1 and CDR2: SGHAT and FQNNGV. The DNA for the CDR3 is TGTGCCAGCAGTCCCGGGACAGGGGAAGGAGATCAGCCCCAGCATTTT. Translated: CASSPGTGEGDQPQHF.

This clone was counted between two and nine times. The CDR3 sequence: CASSLGTGTIQEQYF. In nucleotides, the CDR3 is TGTGCCAGCAGTTTAGGAACTGGAACTATTCAAGAGCAGTACTTC. The V call is TRBV28, the J call TRBJ2-7; D uncertain. The CDR3 contains 15 residues. CDR1 MDHEN and CDR2 SYDVKM come from the germline V gene. V gave up 2 bases and J gave up 7 bases, with 18 bases separating them.

The chain has TRBV9 and TRBJ1-5; no clear D. The germline gives CDR1 SGDLS, CDR2 YYNGEE. Deletions cut 3 bases from V and 0 bases from J, with 13 bases between. This CDR3 is built from 16 residues. The CDR3 DNA follows: TGTGCCAGCAGCGGCGGTTTAAGCACTAGCAATCAGCCCCAGCATTTT. Its translation is CASSGGLSTSNQPQHF.

The chain links TRBV19 to TRBJ2-7, with D perhaps TRBD2 (5 bases). The germline CDR1 and CDR2 sequences are LNHDA and SQIVND (reference sequence). This CDR3 spans 11 amino acids. V dropped 2 bases and J dropped 7 bases, with 6 bases sitting between them. The CDR3 sequence: CASSITGEQYF. CDR3 coding DNA: TGTGCCAGTAGTATAACGGGGGAGCAGTACTTC.

The CDR3 reads CASSDIRGGGDTQYF. CDR3 DNA: TGTGCCAGCAGTGATATAAGGGGAGGTGGAGATACGCAGTATTTT. The chain couples TRBV2 to TRBJ2-3; tentative D call: TRBD2 (6 bases). The V and J ends lost 3 bases and 5 bases respectively, with 15 bases between them. The CDR3 has 15 amino acids. In germline, CDR1 is SNHLY, CDR2 FYNNEI.

This chain joins TRBV27 and TRBJ2-1, with 11 bases matching TRBD2. This CDR3 spans 16 amino acids. CDR1 is MNHEY, CDR2 SMNVEV, per germline (reference sequence). Losses at the gene ends were 4 bases for V and 5 bases for J; bases not matched to a gene: 7. The CDR3 protein is CASSSPGLADNNEQFF. CDR3 coding DNA: TGTGCCAGCAGTTCCCCGGGACTAGCGGATAACAATGAGCAGTTCTTC.

This clone was seen a few times. The chain uses TRBV19 and TRBJ1-1; D is perhaps TRBD1 (5 bases). Between the trimmed V and J ends, which lost 6 bases and 8 bases, there was a span of 13 bases. CDR1 LNHDA and CDR2 SQIVND come from the germline V gene (reference sequence). This CDR3 is built from 12 residues. This CDR3 reads CASRTGDREAFF. For the CDR3, the DNA is TGTGCCAGTAGGACGGGGGACCGAGAAGCTTTCTTT.

This clone has a single count. This sequence joins TRBV5-1 and TRBJ1-1; TRBD1 agrees at 9 bases. The trim removed 4 bases at V and 0 bases at J, leaving 10 bases unmatched. This CDR3 spans 17 amino acids. CDR1 is SGHRS and CDR2 is YFSETQ in the germline V gene. CDR3 sequence (DNA): TGCGCCAGCAGCGGACCCGGGACAGGGAACATGAACACTGAAGCTTTCTTT. Its translation is CASSGPGTGNMNTEAFF.

The genes are TRBV20-1 and TRBJ1-2; 8 bases match TRBD1. This CDR3 is 11 amino acids long. CDR1 and CDR2 from the germline V gene are DFQATT and SNEGSKA (reference sequence). Trimming took 3 bases from V and 12 from J; bases not matched to a gene: 6. The CDR3 spells CSASPDRADTF. The CDR3 DNA reads as TGCAGTGCTAGCCCGGACAGGGCGGACACCTTC.

V and J are TRBV4-2 and TRBJ2-7; 9 positions agree with TRBD2. The length of the CDR3 is 15 residues. Germline V lookup: CDR1 LGHNA, CDR2 YNFKEQ. V lost 0 bases to trimming and J lost 2 bases; unmatched junction nucleotides: 2. The chain's CDR3 is CASSQETSGAYEQYF. The CDR3 nucleotides are TGTGCCAGCAGCCAAGAGACTAGCGGAGCCTACGAGCAGTACTTC.

The chain uses TRBV6-5 and TRBJ1-1; TRBD1 aligns across 9 bases. Germline values: CDR1 MNHEY, CDR2 SVGAGI. This CDR3 spans 14 amino acids. Trimming cost V 5 bases and J 4 bases; bases outside gene matches: 5. The CDR3: CASSAGTGSTEAFF. The CDR3 DNA is TGTGCCAGCAGTGCCGGGACAGGGAGCACTGAAGCTTTCTTT.

J is TRBJ1-1 and V is TRBV6-5, with no clear D. The CDR3 is made up of 12 amino acids. Trimming removed 6 bases at V and 8 bases at J, with 13 bases between. The V gene's germline CDR1 is MNHEY and CDR2 SVGAGI. For the CDR3, the DNA is TGTGCCAGCAGCCGCGGGCAGAGGGAAGCTTTCTTT. Residues: CASSRGQREAFF.

CDR3 sequence (DNA): TGTGCCAGCAGCCCGGCCAGGGGAGCCTACGAGCAGTACTTC. Its translation: CASSPARGAYEQYF. The gene calls are TRBV5-6 and TRBJ2-7; perhaps TRBD1 as D (6 bases). Trimming shortened V by 4 bases and J by 2 bases, and 13 bases separated the two germline ends. This CDR3 region has 14 residues. The germline V gene has CDR1 SGHDT and CDR2 YYEEEE. Looking up the rest from reference TRBV5-6 and TRBJ2-7 gives the full variable domain: DAGVTQSPTHLIKTRGQQVTLRCSPKSGHDTVSWYQQALGQGPQFIFQYYEEEERQRGNFPDRFSGHQFPNYSSELNVNALLLGDSALYLCASSPARGAYEQYFGPGTRLTVT.

The V and J genes are TRBV30 and TRBJ2-5; D unclear. Trimming removed 2 bases at V and 7 bases at J, with 11 bases between. Per germline, CDR1 GTSNPN and CDR2 SVGIG (reference sequence). The CDR3 has 12 residues. The CDR3 bases are TGTGCCTGGAGTCGCGTCGCAGGGACCCAGTACTTC. Residues: CAWSRVAGTQYF.

The chain is built from TRBV7-9 and TRBJ2-1, with TRBD2 matching 15 bases. V shed 5 bases, J shed 6 bases, and the junction held 11 bases outside the gene matches. There are 18 residues in the CDR3. The germline V gene encodes CDR1 SEHNR and CDR2 FQNEAQ (reference sequence). The CDR3 protein is CASSPLGLAGGPLNEQFF. The DNA for the CDR3 is TGTGCCAGCAGCCCCCTAGGACTAGCGGGAGGGCCCCTCAATGAGCAGTTCTTC.

Notes on this clone: The sample has other DNA sequences that encode this CDR3 too. CDR3 region: CASSLKAGVGTDTQYF. The CDR3 bases are TGCGCCAGCAGCTTAAAAGCGGGAGTTGGCACAGATACGCAGTATTTT. J is TRBJ2-3 and V is TRBV5-1; 8 bases align to TRBD2. The V and J ends lost 2 bases and 1 base, in that order; junction bases with no gene match: 6. The CDR3 runs to 16 residues. Germline CDR1 SGHRS, CDR2 YFSETQ.

This rearrangement joins TRBV6-1 to TRBJ1-1; 7 positions match TRBD1. Unmatched junction bases numbered 6, after V lost 1 base and J lost 7 bases. The CDR3 is 14 residues long. From germline, CDR1 is MNHNS and CDR2 SASEGT. CDR3 protein: CASSEGSGGLEAFF. CDR3 nucleotide sequence: TGTGCCAGCAGTGAAGGATCAGGGGGTCTTGAAGCTTTCTTT.

The sample holds one count of this clone. In nucleotides, the CDR3 is TGCAGCGCGGGGACAGGGGCGACTGAAGCTTTCTTT. This gives the protein CSAGTGATEAFF. V and J are TRBV29-1 and TRBJ1-1; 10 positions match TRBD1. The trim removed 7 bases at V and 5 bases at J, leaving 4 bases unmatched. Germline lookup yields CDR1 SQVTM and CDR2 ANQGSEA. There are 12 residues in the CDR3.

This rearrangement joins TRBV21-1 to TRBJ2-3; the table's D call, TRBD2, has no DNA check behind it. TRBV21-1 is listed as a pseudogene. The CDR3 is 17 residues long. CDR3 sequence (DNA): TGTGCCAGCCGAACGTGGGGGGGATTCGGGAGCACAGATACGCAGTATTTT. This gives the protein CASRTWGGFGSTDTQYF.

The V call is TRBV27, the J call TRBJ2-1, with 8 bases fitting TRBD2. CDR3 length: 11 residues. Germline CDR1 reads MNHEY; CDR2 reads SMNVEV (reference sequence). The J segment lost 14 bases and the V segment lost 10 bases, leaving 10 bases of the junction unmatched. The CDR3 protein is CATKTSVDEFF. Written as DNA, the CDR3 is TGTGCCACCAAGACTAGCGTTGACGAGTTCTTC.